The rows below give T cell receptor beta chains drawn from one sample of a study of T-cell reconstitution after alpha-beta-depleted transplantation in children. TCRdb called the PCR reads again in MiXCR, with one record for every CDR3 protein. The sample lists over 200,000 distinct CDR3 sequences; around 9.6% were seen once. The material sequenced was PBMCs from the stem cell graft donor, taken from the stem cell graft. These receptors were taken from a human donor who donated a stem cell graft to a child with acute lymphoblastic leukemia. Each CDR3 is given with its conserved first and last residue. The order of the fields is clone size, V gene, D gene, J gene, CDR3 DNA, CDR3 protein. A D gene is named only where the DNA matches it firmly. A clone size is listed for some rows: how often the clone was seen (once, few, many), or a class if it is expanded.

abundance: .; v_gene: TRBV6-2/TRBV6-3; d_gene: .; j_gene: TRBJ2-7; CDR3nt: TGTGCCAGCAGCCAGTCCGGATCTCTTTCCTACGAGCAGTACTTC; CDR3aa: CASSQSGSLSYEQYF
abundance: .; v_gene: TRBV19; d_gene: .; j_gene: TRBJ1-1; CDR3nt: TGTGCCAGTAGTTCTGACAGAGGAAGAACTGAAGCTTTCTTT; CDR3aa: CASSSDRGRTEAFF
abundance: many; v_gene: TRBV3-1; d_gene: TRBD2; j_gene: TRBJ2-5; CDR3nt: TGTGCCAGCAGCCACCCGGGACTAGCAGGAGAGACCCAGTACTTC; CDR3aa: CASSHPGLAGETQYF
abundance: many; v_gene: TRBV6-2/TRBV6-3; d_gene: TRBD2; j_gene: TRBJ2-3; CDR3nt: TGTGCCAGCAGTTGGCGACTAGCGGGGGTGCTAGTTTCCCTGAGTGAGGCGCAGTATTTT; CDR3aa: CASSWRLAGVLVSLSEAQYF
abundance: many; v_gene: TRBV7-2; d_gene: TRBD1; j_gene: TRBJ1-2; CDR3nt: TGTGCCAGCAGCTTCTTGGACAGGGTGATAAATGGCTACACCTTC; CDR3aa: CASSFLDRVINGYTF
abundance: .; v_gene: TRBV7-9; d_gene: .; j_gene: TRBJ2-7; CDR3nt: TGTGCCAGCAGCTTAGTAGGGTGGGAGCAGTACTTC; CDR3aa: CASSLVGWEQYF
abundance: few; v_gene: TRBV5-1; d_gene: TRBD1; j_gene: TRBJ2-7; CDR3nt: TGCGCCAGCAGCTCCTCGGGACAGGGTTCCTACGAGCAGTACTTC; CDR3aa: CASSSSGQGSYEQYF
abundance: .; v_gene: TRBV5-1; d_gene: .; j_gene: TRBJ1-6; CDR3nt: TGCGCCAGCAGCTTGGGGACACGGGGCTCTCTCGTCCCCCTCCACTTT; CDR3aa: CASSLGTRGSLVPLHF
abundance: .; v_gene: TRBV29-1; d_gene: TRBD2; j_gene: TRBJ2-3; CDR3nt: TGCAGCGTTGAGGGACGGGGGGGCACAGATACGCAGTATTTT; CDR3aa: CSVEGRGGTDTQYF
abundance: few; v_gene: TRBV20-1; d_gene: TRBD2; j_gene: TRBJ2-1; CDR3nt: TGCAGTGCTAGAAAGCGGGAGAGCTCCTACAATGAGCAGTTCTTC; CDR3aa: CSARKRESSYNEQFF
abundance: many; v_gene: TRBV6-2/TRBV6-3; d_gene: TRBD1; j_gene: TRBJ2-7; CDR3nt: TGTGCCAGCAGATCCGGGACAGGGGGCTCCTACGAGCAGTACTTC; CDR3aa: CASRSGTGGSYEQYF
abundance: many; v_gene: TRBV4-2; d_gene: .; j_gene: TRBJ1-5; CDR3nt: TGTGCCAGCAGCCAAACGGATAATCAGCCCCAGCATTTT; CDR3aa: CASSQTDNQPQHF
abundance: .; v_gene: TRBV14; d_gene: .; j_gene: TRBJ2-2; CDR3nt: TGTGCCAGCAGCCAAGTTAACCTCTGGGCCGGGGAGCTGTTTTTT; CDR3aa: CASSQVNLWAGELFF
abundance: few; v_gene: TRBV15; d_gene: .; j_gene: TRBJ1-2; CDR3nt: TGTGCCACCAGCAGAGATGGTGGTAACGGAGACTATGGCTACACCTTC; CDR3aa: CATSRDGGNGDYGYTF
abundance: many; v_gene: TRBV5-1; d_gene: .; j_gene: TRBJ2-1; CDR3nt: TGCGCCAGCAGCTTCATTGGCTTCGGGGGCCTCAATGAGCAGTTCTTC; CDR3aa: CASSFIGFGGLNEQFF
abundance: few; v_gene: TRBV4-2; d_gene: TRBD2; j_gene: TRBJ2-1; CDR3nt: TGTGCCAGCAGCCAAGACAGACTAGCGATAGGGGAGCAGTTCTTC; CDR3aa: CASSQDRLAIGEQFF
abundance: .; v_gene: TRBV5-1; d_gene: .; j_gene: TRBJ2-3; CDR3nt: TGCGCCAGCAGCTTAGGAGAGGGCCAAAGCACAGATACGCAGTATTTT; CDR3aa: CASSLGEGQSTDTQYF
abundance: .; v_gene: TRBV14; d_gene: TRBD1; j_gene: TRBJ2-7; CDR3nt: TGTGCCAGCAGCCTAATCTCCGGGACAGGGGCCTACGAGCAGTACTTC; CDR3aa: CASSLISGTGAYEQYF
abundance: many; v_gene: TRBV5-1; d_gene: .; j_gene: TRBJ2-7; CDR3nt: TGCGCCAGCAGCTTGGGGGGGACCTCCTACGAGCAGTACTTC; CDR3aa: CASSLGGTSYEQYF
abundance: many; v_gene: TRBV11-1; d_gene: TRBD1; j_gene: TRBJ2-1; CDR3nt: TGTGCCAGCAGCCTGGGACAGTCCTACAATGAGCAGTTCTTC; CDR3aa: CASSLGQSYNEQFF
abundance: .; v_gene: TRBV6-5; d_gene: .; j_gene: TRBJ1-4; CDR3nt: TGTGCCAGCAGTTACTCGTGGGGGGCTAATGAAAAACTGTTTTTT; CDR3aa: CASSYSWGANEKLFF
abundance: .; v_gene: TRBV5-1; d_gene: .; j_gene: TRBJ2-5; CDR3nt: TGCGCCAGCAGGGGTTCGGGGACCCAGTACTTC; CDR3aa: CASRGSGTQYF
abundance: .; v_gene: TRBV27; d_gene: TRBD1; j_gene: TRBJ2-7; CDR3nt: TGTGCCAGCAGTTTAGCAGGGTTCGGGAGAGACAGGGGGGAGTACGAGCAGTACTTC; CDR3aa: CASSLAGFGRDRGEYEQYF
abundance: many; v_gene: TRBV2; d_gene: .; j_gene: TRBJ1-1; CDR3nt: TGTGCCAGCAGCACAGCCACTGAAGCTTTCTTT; CDR3aa: CASSTATEAFF
abundance: few; v_gene: TRBV11-2; d_gene: .; j_gene: TRBJ1-2; CDR3nt: TGTGCCAGCAGCTTTAACAGGGTTAACTATGGCTACACCTTC; CDR3aa: CASSFNRVNYGYTF
abundance: few; v_gene: TRBV4-2; d_gene: .; j_gene: TRBJ1-2; CDR3nt: TGTGCCAGCAGCCAAGAGATTTCAGCCCAAGCGGCCTATGGCTACACCTTC; CDR3aa: CASSQEISAQAAYGYTF
abundance: many; v_gene: TRBV7-8; d_gene: TRBD2; j_gene: TRBJ2-3; CDR3nt: TGTGCCAGCAGCTCAATGACTAGCGGGGCCCATGGGACGCAGTATTTT; CDR3aa: CASSSMTSGAHGTQYF
abundance: few; v_gene: TRBV27; d_gene: TRBD2; j_gene: TRBJ2-3; CDR3nt: TGTGCCAGCAGGGGGACTACATACACAGATACGCAGTATTTT; CDR3aa: CASRGTTYTDTQYF
abundance: few; v_gene: TRBV7-2; d_gene: TRBD1; j_gene: TRBJ2-5; CDR3nt: TGTGCCAGCAGCCAGACCGGGACAGGGTCCAGGGAGACCCAGTACTTC; CDR3aa: CASSQTGTGSRETQYF
abundance: many; v_gene: TRBV7-9; d_gene: TRBD1; j_gene: TRBJ1-2; CDR3nt: TGTGCCAGCAGCGGAACAGGGGCCTATGGCTACACCTTC; CDR3aa: CASSGTGAYGYTF
abundance: .; v_gene: TRBV15; d_gene: .; j_gene: TRBJ2-2; CDR3nt: TGTGCCACCAGCAGAGGGAGGGGCTATGATCCCGGGGAGCTGTTTTTT; CDR3aa: CATSRGRGYDPGELFF
abundance: .; v_gene: TRBV6-2/TRBV6-3; d_gene: .; j_gene: TRBJ2-1; CDR3nt: TGTGCCAGCAGTTACCCCCTAGAAAACAATGAGCAGTTCTTC; CDR3aa: CASSYPLENNEQFF
abundance: many; v_gene: TRBV12-3/TRBV12-4; d_gene: .; j_gene: TRBJ2-1; CDR3nt: TGTGCCAGCAGTTTTGGCCAGGGTTTCGGCAATGAGCAGTTCTTC; CDR3aa: CASSFGQGFGNEQFF